Described below is a single T cell receptor beta chain sequence and its context. Profiled with immunoSEQ multiplex PCR; TCRdb holds only in-frame clones, not every one. This sample carries roughly 100,000 clones, around three quarters of them seen once, and the ten largest clones take approximately 15%. This sample was included in a study of Ad26.COV2.S vaccination and SARS-CoV-2 variants. The CDR3 runs to 13 residues. Germline CDR1 reads GTSNPN; CDR2 reads SVGIG (reference sequence). With 3 bases removed from V and 4 bases from J, the gap between germline ends came to 9 bases. The sequence was obtained from a human donor who had recovered from COVID-19. This rearrangement joins TRBV30 to TRBJ1-4; unclear D gene. Source: peripheral blood, taken after recovery from COVID-19. The DNA of the CDR3 is TGTGCCTGGAGCTCCGTGGGTAATGAAAAACTGTTTTTT. Protein product: CAWSSVGNEKLFF.